The next 30 T cell receptor beta chains were all read from a single sample in a study of technical replicates of blood from a few donors. The repertoire was sequenced with immunoSEQ multiplex PCR; TCRdb's copy has only in-frame clones and lacks some. This table holds 75,000 to 95,000 clones, about 89% found once. Source material: T cells isolated from PBMCs. These receptors were taken from a human donor in good health.

This sequence joins TRBV29-1 and TRBJ2-7; 7 positions match TRBD1. Trimming took 5 bases from V and 4 from J; bases not matched to a gene: 8. CDR3 size: 13 residues. The germline V gene has CDR1 SQVTM and CDR2 ANQGSEA. The CDR3: CSVNPTGAYEQYF. The CDR3 DNA sequence: TGCAGCGTTAACCCAACAGGGGCTTACGAGCAGTACTTC.

This chain connects TRBV10-3 to TRBJ2-7; D might be TRBD1 (5 bases). The germline gives CDR1 ENHRY, CDR2 SYGVKD. The CDR3 sequence is 11 residues long. Trimming took 6 bases from V and 11 from J, leaving 14 bases between them. CDR3 residues: CAIRNGQEEYF. The CDR3 nucleotides are TGTGCCATCAGGAACGGACAAGAAGAGTACTTC.

The chain has TRBV4-1 and TRBJ1-1, with TRBD1 identical over 10 bases. CDR1 MGHRA and CDR2 YSYEKL come from the germline V gene. This CDR3 comprises 14 residues. V trimming: 5 bases; J trimming: 4 bases; junction bases outside the gene matches: 4. CDR3 amino acids: CASSYRDRGTEAFF. In DNA, the CDR3 is TGCGCCAGCAGCTACCGGGACAGGGGCACTGAAGCTTTCTTT.

The chain uses TRBV5-4 and TRBJ2-2, with D maybe TRBD1 (6 bases). Between the trimmed V and J ends, which lost 2 bases and 4 bases, there was a span of 12 bases. Germline assignment: CDR1 SGHNT and CDR2 YYREEE (reference sequence). This CDR3 comprises 15 residues. CDR3 coding DNA: TGTGCCAGCAGCTTTGGACAGTCTATCACCGGGGAGCTGTTTTTT. Residues: CASSFGQSITGELFF.

This sequence joins TRBV5-1 and TRBJ2-7; 8 nucleotides agree with TRBD2. Germline V lookup: CDR1 SGHRS, CDR2 YFSETQ. The J segment lost 3 bases and the V segment lost 4 bases, leaving 15 bases of the junction unmatched. The CDR3 has 17 amino acids. The CDR3 protein is CASSTKSYRTSLYEQYF. The CDR3 coding sequence is TGCGCCAGCAGCACCAAATCTTATAGGACTAGCCTCTACGAGCAGTACTTC.

The chain uses TRBV7-9 and TRBJ2-7; D possibly corresponds to TRBD2 (5 bases). Trimming took off 3 bases at V and 3 bases at J, with 12 bases between the two ends. The CDR3 contains 14 residues. Germline values: CDR1 SEHNR, CDR2 FQNEAQ (reference sequence). CDR3 in amino acids: CASSLGAQNYEQYF. The CDR3 DNA reads as TGTGCCAGCAGCTTGGGAGCGCAAAACTACGAGCAGTACTTC.

This rearrangement joins TRBV11-2 to TRBJ1-1, with D unresolved. Germline CDR1 reads SGHAT; CDR2 reads FQNNGV. V was clipped by 5 bases and J by 6 bases, with 16 bases between them. This CDR3 has 14 amino acids. The CDR3 here is CASSQRTSEAEAFF. The CDR3 nucleotides read TGTGCCAGCAGCCAACGAACCTCGGAGGCTGAAGCTTTCTTT.

The chain couples TRBV30 to TRBJ1-3, with 7 bases aligning to TRBD1. There are 17 residues in the CDR3. CDR1 is GTSNPN, CDR2 SVGIG, per germline (reference sequence). The V segment lost 2 bases and the J segment 0 bases; nucleotides outside the gene matches: 10. The DNA of the CDR3 is TGTGCCTGGAGTACTAAAACCAGGGGGTTCTCTGGAAACACCATATATTTT. Amino acid sequence: CAWSTKTRGFSGNTIYF.

The chain joins TRBV11-3 to TRBJ2-1; no reliable D call. Trimming stripped 5 bases from V and 0 bases from J, with 11 bases between. In germline, CDR1 is SGHNT, CDR2 YENEEA. The CDR3 has 15 amino acids. CDR3 coding DNA: TGTGCCAGCAGCGTACTTGTAAGCTCCTACAATGAGCAGTTCTTC. It yields the protein CASSVLVSSYNEQFF. Variable domain in full (rest from reference TRBV11-3 and TRBJ2-1): EAGVVQSPRYKIIEKKQPVAFWCNPISGHNTLYWYLQNLGQGPELLIRYENEEAVDDSQLPKDRFSAERLKGVDSTLKIQPAELGDSAVYLCASSVLVSSYNEQFFGPGTRLTVL.

The chain links TRBV7-7 to TRBJ2-7; the D gene is possibly TRBD1 (5 bases). The CDR3 loop spans 14 amino acids. The germline V gene encodes CDR1 SSHAT and CDR2 FNYEAQ (reference sequence). V lost 6 bases to trimming and J lost 1 base, with 13 bases between them. The CDR3 here is CASSLQAQSYEQYF. The DNA for the CDR3 is TGTGCCAGCAGTTTACAGGCCCAGTCCTACGAGCAGTACTTC.

This clone was recorded only once. The chain combines TRBV7-9 with TRBJ2-1; 9 positions agree with TRBD2. CDR1 and CDR2 from the germline V gene are SEHNR and FQNEAQ (reference sequence). The J segment lost 2 bases and the V segment lost 5 bases, leaving 7 bases of the junction unmatched. The length of the CDR3 is 16 residues. CDR3 nucleotides: TGTGCCAGCAGCCCGCGAGCGGGAGGACCCTACAATGAGCAGTTCTTC. Protein product: CASSPRAGGPYNEQFF.

The chain recombines TRBV28 with TRBJ1-5, with 7 positions matching TRBD1. J lost 0 bases, V lost 5 bases, and 19 bases had no gene match. The CDR3 is 20 amino acids. From germline, CDR1 is MDHEN and CDR2 SYDVKM. CDR3 amino acids: CASSHRSRGRGEYSNQPQHF. CDR3 sequence (DNA): TGTGCCAGCAGTCATCGCAGTAGGGGCAGGGGGGAGTATAGCAATCAGCCCCAGCATTTT.

This clone was detected once. This chain links TRBV28 with TRBJ1-3; 8 bases agree with TRBD1. The germline V gene encodes CDR1 MDHEN and CDR2 SYDVKM. This CDR3 is built from 17 residues. Unmatched junction bases numbered 10, after V lost 6 bases and J lost 0 bases. Here the CDR3 DNA reads TGTGCCAGCAGGTCGTGGACAGGGAAACTCTCTGGAAACACCATATATTTT. This encodes CASRSWTGKLSGNTIYF.

This rearrangement joins TRBV10-3 to TRBJ2-1; possible D gene TRBD2, 6 bases. Trimming shortened V by 4 bases and J by 0 bases, and 13 bases separated the two germline ends. This CDR3 is 16 amino acids long. Germline V gives CDR1 ENHRY, CDR2 SYGVKD. The DNA for the CDR3 is TGTGCCATCAGTGTAACGGGGGAGGACTCCTACAATGAGCAGTTCTTC. The encoded protein is CAISVTGEDSYNEQFF.

The V call is TRBV7-3, the J call TRBJ2-1; 10 bases map to TRBD2. Germline CDR1 is SGHTA and CDR2 is FQGTGA. This CDR3 spans 19 amino acids. The junction had 11 bases not matched to a gene; V was cut back by 0 bases and J by 3 bases. This CDR3 reads CASSLTPVKTSGYYNEQFF. The CDR3 bases are TGTGCCAGCAGCTTAACCCCTGTAAAGACTAGCGGGTACTACAATGAGCAGTTCTTC.

CDR3 in DNA: TGTGCCAGCAGATCCGGGACAGGGCTCAATCAGCCCCAGCATTTT. Translating gives CASRSGTGLNQPQHF. The genes are TRBV6-5 and TRBJ1-5; 9 nucleotides agree with TRBD1. The CDR3 is made up of 15 amino acids. Germline V gene data show CDR1 as MNHEY and CDR2 as SVGAGI. J was trimmed by 3 bases and V by 6 bases; bases with no gene match: 6.

The chain combines TRBV7-2 with TRBJ2-7, with 7 bases lining up with TRBD1. Germline CDR1 and CDR2: SGHTA and FQGNSA. The CDR3 consists of 14 residues. V lost 7 bases and J lost 0; bases outside the gene matches: 6. The CDR3 here is CASKVPGGSYEQYF. The CDR3, as DNA: TGTGCCAGCAAAGTCCCAGGGGGCTCCTACGAGCAGTACTTC.

The CDR3, as DNA: TGTGCCAGCAGCGTAGGGGGGGACGAGCAGTACTTC. The encoded protein is CASSVGGDEQYF. The chain joins TRBV9 to TRBJ2-7; D is possibly TRBD2 (6 bases). Trimming took off 0 bases at V and 5 bases at J, with 6 bases between the two ends. Germline V gene sequence: CDR1 SGDLS, CDR2 YYNGEE. The CDR3 loop spans 12 amino acids.

The gene calls are TRBV27 and TRBJ2-7; tentatively, D is TRBD1 (6 bases). The CDR3 runs 15 residues. CDR1 is MNHEY and CDR2 is SMNVEV in the germline V gene (reference sequence). V gave up 7 bases and J gave up 4 bases, with 20 bases separating them. The CDR3 is CASMHRVSSGYEQYF. In DNA, the CDR3 is TGTGCCAGCATGCACAGGGTTAGCTCAGGGTACGAGCAGTACTTC.

This clone was recorded a few times. The chain combines TRBV5-5 with TRBJ1-2; TRBD1 matches 7 bases. Germline trimming cut 3 bases from V and 0 bases from J; bases unmatched to any gene: 5. The CDR3 covers 15 residues. The germline V gene encodes CDR1 SGHKS and CDR2 YYEKEE (reference sequence). CDR3 DNA sequence: TGTGCCAGCAGCTCGGGACAGCGAGCTAACTATGGCTACACCTTC. Its protein product is CASSSGQRANYGYTF.

Here the CDR3 DNA reads TGCGCCAGCAGCCAAGGGCGGGAGGGCACAGATACGCAGTATTTT. Translated, it gives CASSQGREGTDTQYF. The rearrangement joins TRBV4-3 to TRBJ2-3; 8 positions agree with TRBD2. Germline V gene sequence: CDR1 LGHNA, CDR2 YSLEER. Trimming at V came to 1 base and at J to 1 base, leaving 1 base not matched to a gene. The CDR3 contains 15 residues.

This clone was seen only once. The V gene is TRBV5-4, the J gene TRBJ1-1; 9 nucleotides match TRBD1. V trimming: 7 bases; J trimming: 5 bases; junction bases outside the gene matches: 3. This CDR3 contains 12 residues. Per the germline V gene, CDR1 is SGHNT and CDR2 is YYREEE (reference sequence). CDR3 DNA: TGTGCCAGCCGGACAGGGGAGACTGAAGCTTTCTTT. Its translation is CASRTGETEAFF.

The J gene is TRBJ2-7, the V gene TRBV18; D is possibly TRBD2 (5 bases). This CDR3 has 11 residues. Germline CDR1 reads KGHSH; CDR2 reads LQKENI. Trimming cost V 4 bases and J 7 bases, with 8 bases left between them. The CDR3 DNA reads TGTGCCAGCTCACTAACGGGGGAGCAGTACTTC. It encodes CASSLTGEQYF.

The rearrangement joins TRBV28 to TRBJ1-4; 9 nucleotides agree with TRBD1. The CDR3 is made up of 17 amino acids. The V segment lost 5 bases and the J segment 8 bases; nucleotides outside the gene matches: 15. Germline-derived CDR1 and CDR2 are MDHEN and SYDVKM. The CDR3 loop reads CASSPQVGQGIYEKLFF. CDR3 DNA: TGTGCCAGCAGTCCGCAGGTTGGACAGGGGATATACGAAAAACTGTTTTTT. Combining the CDR3 with reference TRBV28 and TRBJ1-4 gives the whole variable domain DVKVTQSSRYLVKRTGEKVFLECVQDMDHENMFWYRQDPGLGLRLIYFSYDVKMKEKGDIPEGYSVSREKKERFSLILESASTNQTSMYLCASSPQVGQGIYEKLFFGSGTQLSVL.

The V and J genes are TRBV27 and TRBJ1-2; 11 bases are a match to TRBD1. J gave up 4 bases and V 3 bases, and 10 bases lay outside the gene matches. Germline CDR1 reads MNHEY; CDR2 reads SMNVEV (reference sequence). This CDR3 has 17 amino acids. CDR3 nucleotides: TGTGCCAGCAGTTTCACTCCGGGACAGGGGGTAGTCTATGGCTACACCTTC. Protein product: CASSFTPGQGVVYGYTF.

The rearrangement uses TRBV7-2 and TRBJ2-5, with D perhaps TRBD2 (7 bases). Germline lookup yields CDR1 SGHTA and CDR2 FQGNSA. With 3 bases removed from V and 4 bases from J, the gap between germline ends came to 12 bases. CDR3 size: 14 residues. The CDR3 here is CASSFFRGGETQYF. As DNA, the CDR3 is TGTGCCAGCAGCTTTTTTAGGGGGGGAGAGACCCAGTACTTC.

This clone was seen only once. This chain links TRBV5-1 with TRBJ2-3, with no clear D. In germline, CDR1 is SGHRS, CDR2 YFSETQ. The CDR3 runs to 14 residues. V was pared by 0 bases and J by 2 bases, with 7 bases between. In DNA, the CDR3 is TGCGCCAGCAGCTTGGATGCCTACACAGATACGCAGTATTTT. It translates to CASSLDAYTDTQYF.

The gene calls are TRBV7-9 and TRBJ2-6; 7 bases line up with TRBD1. CDR1 and CDR2 (germline): SEHNR, FQNEAQ (reference sequence). The junction had 0 bases not matched to a gene; V was cut back by 0 bases and J by 4 bases. The CDR3 loop spans 15 amino acids. CDR3 amino acids: CASSLARGGANVLTF. As DNA, the CDR3 is TGTGCCAGCAGCTTAGCCAGGGGGGGGGCCAACGTCCTGACTTTC.

The CDR3 protein is CASSLTQRQETQYF. CDR3 DNA: TGTGCCAGCAGCTTAACTCAGCGACAAGAGACCCAGTACTTC. The genes are TRBV7-2 and TRBJ2-5; no definite D call. CDR1 SGHTA and CDR2 FQGNSA come from the germline V gene. Trimming stripped 2 bases from V and 2 bases from J, with 9 bases between. CDR3 size: 14 residues.

V usage is TRBV5-4 and J usage is TRBJ2-3, with 8 bases aligning to TRBD2. The V gene end was trimmed by 4 bases and the J gene end by 3 bases; junction bases not matched to a gene: 19. Germline-derived CDR1 and CDR2 are SGHNT and YYREEE (reference sequence). This CDR3 is 19 amino acids long. The CDR3 here is CASSRLFFFQREKTDTQYF. The CDR3 nucleotides read TGTGCCAGCAGCCGTCTCTTTTTTTTTCAGCGGGAGAAGACAGATACGCAGTATTTT.